This record looks at one TCR beta chain sequence and its context. Other DNA sequences in the same sample also yield this CDR3. The source of the sample is a study of graft-versus-host responses after intestinal transplantation. There are 13 residues in the CDR3. V lost 4 bases and J 4 bases, leaving 9 bases between the germline ends. Germline-derived CDR1 and CDR2 are ENHRY and SYGVKD. The method was immunoSEQ multiplex PCR; TCRdb's version includes in-frame clones alone and lacks a portion of them. Among about 10,000 clones listed, almost 95% were seen once. The sample in question was PBMCs, obtained approximately 40 days after intestinal transplantation. The V call is TRBV10-3, the J call TRBJ2-3; D gene ambiguous. This TCR came from a human patient who received an intestinal transplant, so some T cells may come from the graft donor. The CDR3 reads CAISVGPADTQYF. In DNA, the CDR3 is TGTGCCATCAGTGTAGGCCCGGCAGATACGCAGTATTTT.